These 10 T cell receptor beta chains came from one sample sequenced in a study of post-analysis software for immune sequencing data (dated by TCRdb to 2015 to 2017). The protocol used for the library was PCR. The listed sequencing device is Illumina HiSeq 2500. To reduce PCR and sequencing biases, unique molecular identifiers were incorporated into the TCR beta cDNA libraries. TCRdb redid the processing of the public reads, applying fastp at Q25 and MiXCR, and retained in-frame beta chains. Identical CDR3 protein sequences are pooled into one entry, listed with their most common genes and DNA. This sample lists about 770,000 distinct CDR3 sequences; roughly 46% were detected once. 4.9% of the sample is taken by the ten largest. No antigens are known for them. Overall study results and their limits: Significantly higher frequencies in patients than in controls were found for roughly 5 TRBV segments, including TRBV5-6, TRBV5-1 and TRBV20-1.

Material for sequencing was blood. Receptors were obtained from a girl aged 10 to 17 with multiple sclerosis.

This chain links TRBV29-1 with TRBJ2-7; D perhaps matches TRBD2 (6 bases). There are 13 residues in the CDR3. Trimming shortened V by 2 bases and J by 2 bases, and 10 bases separated the two germline ends. Looked up from germline, CDR1 is SQVTM and CDR2 is ANQGSEA. Here the CDR3 reads CSVEIADPYEQYF. The CDR3 nucleotides are TGCAGCGTTGAAATAGCGGATCCCTACGAGCAGTACTTC.

This clonotype was picked up one time. The gene calls are TRBV5-1 and TRBJ2-1, with 7 bases identical to TRBD1. This CDR3 is 16 amino acids long. The trim removed 0 bases at V and 6 bases at J, leaving 9 bases unmatched. CDR1 and CDR2 from the germline V gene are SGHRS and YFSETQ. This chain's CDR3 is CASSLGTGGLRNEQFF. Here the CDR3 DNA reads TGCGCCAGCAGCTTGGGGACAGGAGGATTACGCAATGAGCAGTTCTTC.

This chain joins TRBV7-9 and TRBJ2-1, with TRBD2 matching 7 bases. The CDR3 covers 16 residues. The V gene end was trimmed by 5 bases and the J gene end by 5 bases; junction bases not matched to a gene: 12. Germline values: CDR1 SEHNR, CDR2 FQNEAQ (reference sequence). The CDR3 loop reads CASSLGRASGDNEQFF. CDR3 sequence (DNA): TGTGCCAGCAGCCTAGGACGGGCTAGCGGAGACAATGAGCAGTTCTTC.

The V call is TRBV20-1, the J call TRBJ2-3, with 9 bases fitting TRBD2. V was pared by 1 base and J by 6 bases, with 17 bases of the junction left unmatched. Germline V gives CDR1 DFQATT, CDR2 SNEGSKA (reference sequence). CDR3 size: 18 residues. CDR3 DNA sequence: TGCAGTGCTAGAGCCTGGGGGGTAGCGGGAGTAGATGCGGATACGCAGTATTTT. Translating gives CSARAWGVAGVDADTQYF.

This chain links TRBV2 with TRBJ2-5, with 9 bases matching TRBD2. The V gene's germline CDR1 is SNHLY and CDR2 FYNNEI. This CDR3 has 15 residues. Germline trimming cut 3 bases from V and 1 base from J; bases unmatched to any gene: 3. The CDR3 protein is CASSELTSGQETQYF. The DNA for the CDR3 is TGTGCCAGCAGTGAGCTGACTAGCGGCCAAGAGACCCAGTACTTC.

The table lists this clonotype with a few counts. This chain connects TRBV7-6 to TRBJ1-6; D perhaps matches TRBD1 (5 bases). Germline CDR1 reads SGHVS; CDR2 reads FNYEAQ. The CDR3 sequence is 15 residues long. Trimming stripped 4 bases from V and 9 bases from J, with 16 bases between. Here the CDR3 reads CASSSAEAGTSPLHF. CDR3 nucleotides: TGTGCCAGCAGCTCCGCCGAGGCGGGGACTTCACCCCTCCACTTT.

Turning to this clonotype: This may come from a read error, since a much larger clone is one base off. The rearrangement joins TRBV20-1 to TRBJ1-2; D perhaps matches TRBD1 (5 bases). Germline V lookup: CDR1 DFQATT, CDR2 SNEGSKA (reference sequence). The CDR3 runs 13 residues. The CDR3 protein is CSTRVQGSHGYTF. CDR3 nucleotide sequence: TGCAGTACTAGAGTTCAGGGATCGCATGGCTACACCTTC.

This chain connects TRBV15 to TRBJ2-1; D is possibly TRBD2 (7 bases). The CDR3 is 19 residues long. The V end lost 2 bases, the J end lost 5 bases, and 25 bases lay between the germline ends. The germline V gene has CDR1 LNHNV and CDR2 YYDKDF (reference sequence). CDR3 DNA sequence: TGTGCCACCAGCAGAAGGTTGGGATTAGGCGCGGGGGCAAACAATGAGCAGTTCTTC. Translated, it gives CATSRRLGLGAGANNEQFF.

The chain has TRBV3-1 and TRBJ2-1; possibly TRBD2 for D (6 bases). V was clipped by 1 base and J by 8 bases, with 12 bases between them. CDR1 is LGHDT, CDR2 YNNKEL, per germline (reference sequence). There are 14 residues in the CDR3. The CDR3 region is CASSQGQRGYEQFF. The CDR3 DNA reads TGTGCCAGCAGCCAAGGTCAACGGGGGTATGAGCAGTTCTTC.

CDR3 nucleotide sequence: TGTGCCAGCAGTTTAGACAGGGGTTATAGCAATCAGCCCCAGCATTTT. Its protein product is CASSLDRGYSNQPQHF. V usage is TRBV12-3 or TRBV12-4 and J usage is TRBJ1-5, with 7 nucleotides matching TRBD1. CDR3 length: 16 amino acids. Trimming at V came to 1 base and at J to 0 bases, leaving 3 bases not matched to a gene.